Listed below are T cell receptor beta chains from one sample, sequenced in a study of cytomegalovirus exposure and HLA in healthy donors. Profiling relied on immunoSEQ multiplex PCR, and the TCRdb table lists in-frame clones only, not all of them. The data hold under 300,000 clones, with around 81% observed a single time. The sample comprised PBMCs. Every receptor here comes from a woman between 55 and 75 years old in good health and CMV-seropositive. Both conserved end residues are part of each CDR3. The D gene is left open where the match is weak. Clone size is shown for a subset of rows, as once, few, many or a class of expanded clone.

>-|TRBJ2-5|once|TRBV29-1
TGCAGCGCATCTGGGGCGGGGTTCCAAGAGACCCAGTACTTC
CSASGAGFQETQYF
>TRBD1|TRBJ2-5|-|TRBV6-1
TGTGCCAGCGGTTCCGGGACAGGGAGGGAGCAGTACTTC
CASGSGTGREQYF
>-|TRBJ1-4|-|TRBV12-1
TGTGCCAGCAGAGAACTTATACCGGGACAGCACCTTTTGGCTAATGAAAAACTGTTTTTT
CASRELIPGQHLLANEKLFF
>-|TRBJ1-1|few|TRBV7-3
TGTGCCAGCAGCTTAACAGGGGACACTGAAGCTTTCTTT
CASSLTGDTEAFF
>TRBD2|TRBJ2-1|once|TRBV6-4
TGTGCCAGCAGTCTTCTAGCGGGAGCCTACAATGAGCAGTTCTTC
CASSLLAGAYNEQFF
>-|TRBJ1-2|-|TRBV11-2
TGTGCCAGCAGCCCAGGACGGGTAGGAGGGGGCTACACCTTC
CASSPGRVGGGYTF
>TRBD1|TRBJ2-7|-|TRBV10-3
TGTGCCATCGGAGGACAGGGGACTTACGAGCAGTACTTC
CAIGGQGTYEQYF
>TRBD1|TRBJ1-4|-|TRBV5-1
TGCGCCAGCAGCTTGGAGGGGGACAGGGGGCAAAAACTGTTTTTT
CASSLEGDRGQKLFF
>-|TRBJ2-1|-|TRBV5-1
TGCGCCAGCAGCCCCTTCACAGACACCGGCCTCTACAATGAGCAGTTCTTC
CASSPFTDTGLYNEQFF
>TRBD1|TRBJ1-2|-|TRBV18
TGTGCCAGCTCACCACCGGGACAGTTTGGCTACACCTTC
CASSPPGQFGYTF
>-|TRBJ1-2|once|TRBV6-5
TGTGCCAGCGAGGGGACGGGGGCTAACTATGGCTACACCTTC
CASEGTGANYGYTF
>-|TRBJ1-1|-|TRBV7-2
TGTGCCAGCAGCACCGCCAGCGGGTCTGAAGCTTTCTTT
CASSTASGSEAFF
>-|TRBJ1-2|-|TRBV2
TGTGCCAGCAGTGGGGGACAAAGTGGCTACACCTTC
CASSGGQSGYTF
>-|TRBJ1-1|-|TRBV5-5
TGTGCCAGCAGCCTTACAACTGAAGCTTTCTTT
CASSLTTEAFF
>-|TRBJ2-3|-|TRBV9
TGTGCCAGCAGCCCCCCAGGAGGGATCCCCACAGATACGCAGTATTTT
CASSPPGGIPTDTQYF
>TRBD2|TRBJ2-3|-|TRBV7-2
TGTGCCAGCAGCCCTGGACTAGCGGGAGCCGCAGATACGCAGTATTTT
CASSPGLAGAADTQYF
>TRBD1|TRBJ1-1|once|TRBV9
TGTGCCAGCAGCGTAGTGGCAGGGGGGACTGAAGCTTTCTTT
CASSVVAGGTEAFF
>-|TRBJ2-7|-|TRBV27
TGTGCCAGCAGTCGTAGGGGCTACGAGCAGTACTTC
CASSRRGYEQYF
>TRBD1|TRBJ2-4|-|TRBV15
TGTGCCACCAGCAGAGCCCCGGGGACAGGGAAAAACATTCAGTACTTC
CATSRAPGTGKNIQYF
>TRBD1|TRBJ1-1|-|TRBV27
TGTGCCCCACTCCCCAGCCACCCCACGGGACAGGGGGCGCGCACTGAAGCTTTCTTT
CAPLPSHPTGQGARTEAFF
>-|TRBJ2-7|-|TRBV20-1
TGCAGTGCTACCGGGTCCTACGAGCAGTACTTC
CSATGSYEQYF
>-|TRBJ1-1|few|TRBV19
TGTGCCAGTACCGATACAGGGAACACTGAAGCTTTCTTT
CASTDTGNTEAFF
>TRBD1|TRBJ2-7|-|TRBV30
TGTGCCTGGAGTGTGTGGAGACAGGGGTCGTACTTC
CAWSVWRQGSYF
>TRBD1|TRBJ2-5|-|TRBV6-5
TGTGCCAGCAGTTACTACCGCAGGGGGCGAGGAGAGACCCAGTACTTC
CASSYYRRGRGETQYF
>TRBD1|TRBJ1-5|few|TRBV5-4
TGTGCCAGCAGCCTTGACAGGGGCAATCAGCCCCAGCATTTT
CASSLDRGNQPQHF
>-|TRBJ1-1|-|TRBV27
TGTGCCAGCAGTGCCGGACAGAACACTGAAGCTTTCTTT
CASSAGQNTEAFF
>TRBD1|TRBJ2-5|once|TRBV5-4
TGTGCCAGCAGCCGGGACAGGGAAGAGACCCAGTACTTC
CASSRDREETQYF
>-|TRBJ1-4|-|TRBV4-1
TGCGCCAGCAGCCCCTGGGGGCGAGCAACTAATGAAAAACTGTTTTTT
CASSPWGRATNEKLFF
>-|TRBJ2-2|-|TRBV4-1
TGCGCCAGCAGCCAAGATCAGGGGTCAATAGTCAGGGAGCTGTTTTTT
CASSQDQGSIVRELFF
>TRBD2|TRBJ2-7|-|TRBV27
TGTGCCAGCAGAGGACTAGCGCGAGGCTCCGAGCAGTACTTC
CASRGLARGSEQYF
>TRBD1|TRBJ2-7|-|TRBV12-5
TGTGCTAGTGGTTTGGTACTACAGGGGGCTGACGAGCAGTACTTC
CASGLVLQGADEQYF
>-|TRBJ1-3|-|TRBV28
TGTGCCAGCAGTTTCAGCAGGGGAGGAAACACCATATATTTT
CASSFSRGGNTIYF
>-|TRBJ1-5|-|TRBV25-1
TGTGCCAGCAGTTGGGGCTTGCAGCCCCAGCATTTT
CASSWGLQPQHF
>-|TRBJ1-3|-|TRBV5-1
TGCGCCAGCAGCTTGGGGGCCCTATTGGCTGGAAACACCATATATTTT
CASSLGALLAGNTIYF
>TRBD2|TRBJ2-3|-|TRBV2
TGTGCCAGCAGGGGGGGACTAGCGGGAGGAGATACGCAGTATTTT
CASRGGLAGGDTQYF
>-|TRBJ2-7|-|TRBV6-1
TGTGCCAGCAGTGAATGGTACGAGCAGTACTTC
CASSEWYEQYF
>-|TRBJ2-1|-|TRBV10-3
TGTGCCATCAGTGAACTATCGTATTCCTACAATGAGCAGTTCTTC
CAISELSYSYNEQFF
>-|TRBJ2-5|-|TRBV6-1
TGTGCCAGCAGTCTCCAGGGGTCCGGGGAGACCCAGTACTTC
CASSLQGSGETQYF
>-|TRBJ2-1|-|TRBV6-4
TGTGCCAGAATTACAGGGTCCCCCTACAATGAGCAGTTCTTC
CARITGSPYNEQFF
>TRBD2|TRBJ2-1|-|TRBV6-5
TGTGCCAGCAGGCCCGGACTAGCGGGAGTCAATGAGCAGTTCTTC
CASRPGLAGVNEQFF
>TRBD1|TRBJ1-1|-|TRBV27
TGTGCCAGCAGTTCCGGACAGGGGAGCCTATTGGGCACTGAAGCTTTCTTT
CASSSGQGSLLGTEAFF